This TCR beta chain was recovered during a study of blood T cell repertoires in COVID-19. Across the study: Sites in the United States, Italy and Spain provided acute and convalescent COVID-19 samples. Sample material is recorded as cDNA or gDNA derived from T cells, B-cell-depleted T cells, or PBMCs.

Authors' data handling: Reference gene primer amplification in the assay estimated nucleated cell counts. The protocol was immunoSEQ multiplex PCR, while the TCRdb copy is restricted to in-frame clones and leaves out a portion. That table is the source of V, J and clone size, and D and trimming were worked out from the DNA. The data show 350,000 to 550,000 clones, approximately 90% seen once. The CDR3 totals 15 residues. CDR1 is SGHRS, CDR2 YFSETQ, per germline. Trimming took 0 bases from V and 4 from J; bases not matched to a gene: 7. Sequencing used peripheral blood. The clonotype comes from a woman in her thirties with acute or convalescent COVID-19. The V call is TRBV5-1, the J call TRBJ2-7; 7 bases agree with TRBD2. Written as DNA, the CDR3 is TGCGCCAGCAGCTTGGTTGTAGCGGGTTCTTACGAGCAGTACTTC. This gives the protein CASSLVVAGSYEQYF.